This TCR beta chain was sequenced in a study of CD8+ T cells in alopecia areata. Study summary: Treated patients were given 5 to 10 mg oral tofacitinib twice daily. Whole-study findings and limits: The study also sequences resident alphabeta T cells of normal skin in scalp samples.

This CDR3 spans 13 amino acids. Trimming removed 4 bases from V and 6 bases from J, with 13 bases in between. Germline V CDR1 and CDR2: SGHDN, FVKESK. Following RNA extraction, reverse transcription yielded cDNA that acted as the sequencing template. The table came from immunoSEQ multiplex PCR; TCRdb's copy has only in-frame clones and leaves some out. The sample yields roughly 59,000 clones, about half seen once. Points on this clone: The antigen is undetermined.

The chain uses TRBV14 and TRBJ2-7; the D gene could be TRBD1 or TRBD2 (6 bases each). This specimen was CD8+ T cells sorted from blood, taken at week 0. This sequence originates from a human donor with alopecia areata. Written as DNA, the CDR3 is TGTGCCAGCAGCCGAGGAGGGGGTTCCGAGCAGTACTTC. As protein: CASSRGGGSEQYF.